This T cell receptor (beta chain) is drawn from a study of cytomegalovirus exposure and HLA in healthy donors (TCRdb year 2017). In terms of the full investigation: An earlier analysis of under 600 of the donors reported roughly 300 Gb of sequence data and about 100 million unique TCR beta sequences from about 179 million T cells. The number of donors typed differed by locus, with roughly 620-630 for A, B, C, DRB1 and DQB1, around 560 for DQA1, over 600 for DPA1, and around 460 for DPB1. In a later analysis, previously published TCR beta repertoires from 600 to 850 donors were re-analyzed and high-resolution HLA genotyping was added so that TCR occurrence patterns could be studied. Approximately 300 gigabases of sequencing data and tens of millions of unique TCR sequences made up an early release that covered some 640 HLA-typed donors. Roughly five DR-DQ haplotypes were treated as single units for association and clustering because of strong linkage in the cohort. All discovery cohort repertoires had been generated using a single sequencing platform. Class I and class II HLA loci were covered by the typing at four-digit resolution. A separate validation cohort of roughly 110 different subjects was used in addition to the approximately 700-subject first cohort. Rather than drawing on any new phenotypic data, the later analysis identified candidate immune exposures from TCR beta sequences and the way those sequences occurred across donors. Genome-wide SNP genotypes for about 55% of the roughly 670 donors were used in a later genetic analysis, which treated that subset as a discovery cohort. An earlier analysis of around 580 of the donors used high-throughput TCR beta sequencing to judge whether each TCR beta V gene segment behaved as functional or pseudogenic. On average, roughly 250,000 unique TCR beta nucleotide sequences were sequenced per donor among a few hundred genotyped donors of the cohort, with roughly 18% of those sequences being non-productive. The aim of the study was to test whether cataloging public T cell receptors could identify signatures of past pathogen exposure. Donor age, sex, ethnicity and CMV serostatus were compiled together with the repertoire data. High-throughput TCR immunosequencing, statistical association of individual TCRs with disease status, and machine learning were combined to predict cytomegalovirus infection status. Of the 350 to 450 genotyped donors, less than 90% were placed in the genetic ancestry cluster associated with self-reported Caucasian donors. The T cell repertoires of 670 or so subjects were profiled by immunosequencing and related to cytomegalovirus serostatus.

A word on this clone: The clone's antigen remains unknown. Per-base qualities were not stored, and no clone one base away is much larger.

Libraries were made using the immunoSEQ multiplex PCR assay. For the multiplex PCR, a mixture combining 60 forward primers for TCR Vbeta segments and 13 reverse primers for TCR Jbeta segments was used. The CDR3 region of rearranged TCR beta genes was amplified from genomic DNA with a multiplex PCR assay. On the Illumina HiSeq System, the amplified TCR beta libraries were sequenced as 87-base-pair reads. The authors' pipeline ran thus. A later analysis tallied roughly 80 million unique TCR beta chains across the approximately 670 repertoires, and around 10 million of those chains were shared by two or more donors. Raw reads were error-corrected and collapsed into unique sequences with a nearest-neighbor algorithm that merged closely related sequences to remove PCR and sequencing errors. V, D and J gene segments were assigned by aligning CDR3 sequences to IMGT reference sequences. For a sequence to be retained, a match of at least six nucleotides to both a V gene segment and a J gene segment was required. A rearrangement was called productive if the CDR3 had no stop codons and remained in frame with V and J, and every other rearrangement was called non-productive. Following IMGT convention, CDR3 was defined as the stretch from the second conserved V-encoded cysteine to the conserved J-encoded phenylalanine. Sequences without an unambiguous match to a single V gene segment were excluded from the earlier analysis of about 600 of the donors. In an earlier analysis of approximately 500 of the donors, a V segment was called functional when productive rearrangements were above 56.7%, and segregating when the standard deviation between donors exceeded 5%. A statistical classification framework was developed to diagnose cytomegalovirus status using the catalog of TCR beta chain sequences. A later analysis assigned V and J genes by comparing TCR nucleotide sequences with IMGT/GENE-DB human TR gene sequences. A later analysis assigned CDR3 sequences and most-parsimonious VDJ recombination scenarios with the TCRdist pipeline. In a later analysis, each TCR beta chain was defined by its CDR3 amino acid sequence together with its V-gene family, and reads lacking a unique V-gene family were excluded. A later analysis removed 600 or so highly shared, low-generation-probability nucleotide sequences to deal with suspected cross-contamination and a sequencing artifact. A later analysis calculated a clonal expansion index for each public chain from normalized within-repertoire ranks of inferred template counts. In a later analysis, generation probabilities were computed using a VDJ recombination model fitted to out-of-frame rearrangements, and the results were checked against IGoR. A later analysis scored TCR-TCR, TCR-HLA and TCR-CMV co-occurrence with hypergeometric tests, applying a repertoire-size bias correction to TCR pairs. To estimate false discovery rates, a later analysis permuted the HLA or CMV assignments 20 times. In a later analysis, co-occurring TCRs were grouped using DBSCAN, and TCRdist sequence similarity was added for clustering within HLA-allele-positive subsets. Repertoires with fewer than 30,000 or more than 120,000 public chains, plus five repertoires with anomalous nucleotide sharing, were excluded from co-occurrence clustering. This is the immuneACCESS table as TCRdb keeps it, with only in-frame sequences that have V and J called. A part of the clones is gone; compared with another copy, unresolved V genes explain less than half, and the rest is unexplained. For V, J and clone size, that table is used; D and trimming come from the DNA. The sample yields 140,000 to 150,000 clones; approximately 70% were counted once. Together, the top ten hold approximately 2% of the sample.

Beyond this particular receptor, the publication reports: In a later analysis, HLA-associated TCR beta chains were found to be more clonally expanded and to have lower generation probabilities than equally common non-associated chains. When HLA alleles, especially DR and DQ, strongly co-occurred, attributing TCR associations to individual alleles was difficult. HLA typing was unavailable for some donors at each locus, so association tests used only the typed subset. Presence/absence analyses assumed roughly uniform sequencing depth across donors, an assumption that may not hold. A further reported finding was that TCR beta sequences accurately predicted the HLA-A and HLA-B alleles for most subjects in the first cohort. A later analysis associated around 16,000 TCR beta sequences with specific HLA alleles at a false discovery rate of 0.05. A cluster of highly shared sequence variants was judged likely to be a technical artifact of the sequencing pipeline. According to the authors, the approach could potentially be generalized to other disease states and immunological phenotypes. Because counts were too low, approximately 15 rarely observed V segments, including chromosome 9 orphons, were excluded from the earlier analysis of roughly 580 of the donors. Most CMV-associated TCR beta chains appeared to be HLA-restricted in a later analysis, and the HLA associations seemed to be driven largely by CMV exposure. V-gene and J-gene trimming of TCR beta chains was associated with a missense DCLRE1C variant in a later genetic analysis, and the association was replicated in an independent cohort. Linkage disequilibrium might explain the correlated functional status among segregating V segments, but an unknown experimental factor could not be excluded. In a later genetic analysis, fewer N-insertions in productive TCRs were reported among donors in an Asian-associated ancestry cluster than the roughly 670-donor mean. In both the original and validation cohorts, the classifier was reported to diagnose cytomegalovirus status with high specificity and sensitivity. In vitro tests confirmed that three of the cytomegalovirus-associated TCR beta chains recognize cytomegalovirus antigens. Some IMGT-functional V segments, including TRBV6-2 and TRBV6-3, could not be told apart with the 87-base-pair reads, so those segments were excluded. In this cohort, only TCR beta chains were sequenced, and detectable features were limited by the absence of alpha or paired-chain data. CMV serostatus was the only immune exposure information available for the cohort. In an earlier analysis of 587 of the donors, most TCR beta V segments appeared in productive rearrangements about 90% or about 30% of the time, broadly matching IMGT annotations. Most TCR sequences were observed very rarely across donors, whereas some public TCRs were present in many individuals. Several of the top co-occurrence clusters appeared to be linked to parvovirus B19, influenza, CMV and Epstein-Barr virus, according to a later analysis. In the study, about 150 TCR beta chains were listed as associated with cytomegalovirus. In a later analysis, the rate of TCR association differed among HLA loci, with DRB1 alleles having the most associated TCRs and HLA-C alleles having the fewest.

Inclusive of the bounding cysteine and phenylalanine, the CDR3 is 15 residues long. Only CDR3 DNA remains: 45 bases, in frame from the first base. According to the germline V gene (reference sequence), CDR1 reads GTSNPN and CDR2 reads SVGIG. V has 4 bases trimmed and J has 7 bases trimmed; junction bases matching no gene number 9. In total, just over 650 healthy bone marrow donors made up the cohort. All cohort members were sampled while nominally healthy, although unrecorded immune exposures were likely present. The donor was CMV seropositive and belonged to the group of around 300 seropositive cohort members. A peripheral blood sample was collected from each donor, and TCR beta sequencing was performed on peripheral blood mononuclear cells. Genomic DNA extraction from the blood cell samples was performed with the Qiagen DNeasy Blood Extraction Kit.

Sequencing was performed on PBMCs. This chain joins TRBV30 to TRBJ2-1; 11 nucleotides in the junction match TRBD2. This clonotype originated in a woman in her sixties or seventies in good health and CMV-seropositive. Here the CDR3 is given as CAWNFPGLAANEQFF. The sequenced DNA is TGTGCCTGGAATTTTCCGGGACTAGCGGCGAATGAGCAGTTCTTC.